The T cell receptor beta chain under discussion was sequenced for a study of T cells in Graves' hyperthyroidism and ophthalmopathy. RNA transcripts were the template for amplifying TCR beta CDR3 regions. With the HTBI primer set, the TCR CDR3 went through a first round of RT-PCR. MiXCR was run by TCRdb on the multiplex PCR reads, yielding one entry per CDR3 protein. The profile shows about 130,000 distinct CDR3 sequences, around 20% of them singletons. The CDR3 has 13 amino acids. Trimming cost V 0 bases and J 9 bases, with 9 bases left between them. Germline-derived CDR1 and CDR2 are ENHRY and SYGVKD.

The rearrangement links TRBV10-3 to TRBJ2-1; D not resolved. Sample: blood. This receptor was taken from a woman between 50 and 59 years old with Graves' hyperthyroidism that later progressed to Graves' ophthalmopathy. This CDR3 is CAISESPYREQFF. For the CDR3, the DNA is TGTGCCATCAGTGAGTCACCCTACCGTGAGCAGTTCTTC.